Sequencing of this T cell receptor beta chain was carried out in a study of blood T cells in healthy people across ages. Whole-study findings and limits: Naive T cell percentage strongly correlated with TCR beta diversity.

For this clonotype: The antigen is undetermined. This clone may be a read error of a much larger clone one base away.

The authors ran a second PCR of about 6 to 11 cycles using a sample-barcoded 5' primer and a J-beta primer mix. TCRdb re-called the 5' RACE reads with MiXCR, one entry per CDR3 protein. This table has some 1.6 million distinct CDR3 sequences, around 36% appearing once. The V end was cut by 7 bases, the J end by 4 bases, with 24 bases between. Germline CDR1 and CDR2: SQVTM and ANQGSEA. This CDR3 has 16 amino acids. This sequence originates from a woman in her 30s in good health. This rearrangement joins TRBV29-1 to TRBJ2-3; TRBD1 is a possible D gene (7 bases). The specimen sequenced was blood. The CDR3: CSAVEGLRGFADTQYF. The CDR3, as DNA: TGCAGCGCTGTGGAGGGCCTCAGGGGGTTCGCAGATACGCAGTATTTT.